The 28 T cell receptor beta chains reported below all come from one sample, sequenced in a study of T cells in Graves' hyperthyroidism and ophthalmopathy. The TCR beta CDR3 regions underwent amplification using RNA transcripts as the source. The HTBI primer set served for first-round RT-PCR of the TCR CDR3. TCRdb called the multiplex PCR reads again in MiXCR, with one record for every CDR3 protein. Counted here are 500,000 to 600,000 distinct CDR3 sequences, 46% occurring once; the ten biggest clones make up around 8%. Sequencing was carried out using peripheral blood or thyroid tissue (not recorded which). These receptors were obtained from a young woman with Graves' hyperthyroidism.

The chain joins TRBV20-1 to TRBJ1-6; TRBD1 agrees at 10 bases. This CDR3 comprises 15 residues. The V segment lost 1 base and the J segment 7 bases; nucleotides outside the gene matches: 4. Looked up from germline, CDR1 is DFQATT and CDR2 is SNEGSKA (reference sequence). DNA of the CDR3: TGCAGTGCTAGAGTAGGGACAGGGGCCAATTCACCCCTCCACTTT. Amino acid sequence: CSARVGTGANSPLHF.

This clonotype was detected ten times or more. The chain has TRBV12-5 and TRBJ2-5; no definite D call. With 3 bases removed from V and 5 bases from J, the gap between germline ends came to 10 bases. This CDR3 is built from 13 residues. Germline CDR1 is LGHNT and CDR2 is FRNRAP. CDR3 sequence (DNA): TGTGCTAGTGGTTTCGGGCCCGGGGAGACCCAGTACTTC. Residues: CASGFGPGETQYF.

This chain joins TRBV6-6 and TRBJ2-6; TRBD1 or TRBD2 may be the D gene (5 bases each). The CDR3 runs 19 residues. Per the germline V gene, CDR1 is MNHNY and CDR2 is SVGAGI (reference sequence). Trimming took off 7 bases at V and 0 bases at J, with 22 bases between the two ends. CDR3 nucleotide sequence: TGTGCCAGCACCAGCCAAAAAGCCGGGACGGGCTCTGGGGCCAACGTCCTGACTTTC. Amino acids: CASTSQKAGTGSGANVLTF.

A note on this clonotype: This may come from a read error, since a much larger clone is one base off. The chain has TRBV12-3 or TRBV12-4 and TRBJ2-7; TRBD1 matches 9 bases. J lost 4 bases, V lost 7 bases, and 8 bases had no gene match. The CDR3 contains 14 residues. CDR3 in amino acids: CASTQTGGPYEQYF. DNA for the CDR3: TGTGCCAGCACCCAGACAGGGGGACCGTACGAGCAGTACTTC.

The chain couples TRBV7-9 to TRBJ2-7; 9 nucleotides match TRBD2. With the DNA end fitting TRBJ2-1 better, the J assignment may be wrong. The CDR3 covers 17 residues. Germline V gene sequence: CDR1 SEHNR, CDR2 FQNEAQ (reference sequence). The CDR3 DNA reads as TGTGCCAGCAGCTCGGGGGGCGGGAGGGGGTCCTACAATGAGCAGTTCTTC. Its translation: CASSSGGGRGSYNEQFF.

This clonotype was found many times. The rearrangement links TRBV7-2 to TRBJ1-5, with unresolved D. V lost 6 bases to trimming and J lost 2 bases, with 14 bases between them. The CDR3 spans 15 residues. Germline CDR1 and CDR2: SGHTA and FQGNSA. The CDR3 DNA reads TGTGCCAGCAGGTTAACGGCAGGAGGCAATCAGCCCCAGCATTTT. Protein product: CASRLTAGGNQPQHF.

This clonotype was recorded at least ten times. CDR3 in amino acids: CSASLGQPFSGNTIYF. As DNA, the CDR3 is TGCAGTGCTAGTCTGGGACAACCGTTCTCTGGAAACACCATATATTTT. The chain carries TRBV20-1 and TRBJ1-3; D perhaps matches TRBD1 (6 bases). This CDR3 is built from 16 residues. V lost 3 bases and J 0 bases, leaving 15 bases between the germline ends. Germline lookup yields CDR1 DFQATT and CDR2 SNEGSKA (reference sequence).

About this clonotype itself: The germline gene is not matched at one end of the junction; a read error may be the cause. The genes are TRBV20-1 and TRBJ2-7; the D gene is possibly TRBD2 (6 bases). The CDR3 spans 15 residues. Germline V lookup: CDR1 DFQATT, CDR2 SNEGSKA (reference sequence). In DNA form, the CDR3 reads TGCAGTGCTGGAGAGCGGCTAGCGCACCCCTACGAGCAGTACTTC. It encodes CSAGERLAHPYEQYF.

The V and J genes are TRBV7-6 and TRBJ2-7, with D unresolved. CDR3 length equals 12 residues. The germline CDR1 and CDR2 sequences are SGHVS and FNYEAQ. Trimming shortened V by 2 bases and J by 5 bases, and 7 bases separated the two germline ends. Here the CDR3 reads CASSLLADEQYF. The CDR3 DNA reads TGTGCCAGCAGCTTACTGGCGGACGAGCAGTACTTC.

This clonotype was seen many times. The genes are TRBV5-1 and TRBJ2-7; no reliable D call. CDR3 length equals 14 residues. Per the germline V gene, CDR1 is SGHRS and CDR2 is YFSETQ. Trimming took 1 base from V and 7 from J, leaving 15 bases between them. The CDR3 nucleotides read TGCGCCAGCAGCTTGAGTCTCGGGCCTGGAGAGCAGTACTTC. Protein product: CASSLSLGPGEQYF. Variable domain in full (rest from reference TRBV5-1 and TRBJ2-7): KAGVTQTPRYLIKTRGQQVTLSCSPISGHRSVSWYQQTPGQGLQFLFEYFSETQRNKGNFPGRFSGRQFSNSRSEMNVSTLELGDSALYLCASSLSLGPGEQYFGPGTRLTVT.

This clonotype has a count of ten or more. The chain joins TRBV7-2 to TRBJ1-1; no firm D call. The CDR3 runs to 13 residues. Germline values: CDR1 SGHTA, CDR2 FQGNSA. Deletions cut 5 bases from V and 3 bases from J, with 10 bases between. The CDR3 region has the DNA TGTGCCAGCAGCCCGCGATGGCACACTGAAGCTTTCTTT. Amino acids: CASSPRWHTEAFF.

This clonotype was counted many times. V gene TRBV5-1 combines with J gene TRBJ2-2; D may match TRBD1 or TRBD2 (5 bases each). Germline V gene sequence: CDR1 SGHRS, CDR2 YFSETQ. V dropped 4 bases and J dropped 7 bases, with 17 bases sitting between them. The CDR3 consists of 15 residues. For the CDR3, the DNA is TGCGCCAGCAGCCCCCCGGGGCTAGTTGGCGGGGAGCTGTTTTTT. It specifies CASSPPGLVGGELFF.

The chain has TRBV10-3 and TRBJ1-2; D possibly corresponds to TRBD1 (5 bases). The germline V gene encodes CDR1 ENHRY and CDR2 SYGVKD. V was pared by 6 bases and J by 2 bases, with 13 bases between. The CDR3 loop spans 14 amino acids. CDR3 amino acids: CAIRSGDGNYGYTF. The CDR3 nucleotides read TGTGCCATCAGGTCGGGGGACGGGAACTATGGCTACACCTTC.

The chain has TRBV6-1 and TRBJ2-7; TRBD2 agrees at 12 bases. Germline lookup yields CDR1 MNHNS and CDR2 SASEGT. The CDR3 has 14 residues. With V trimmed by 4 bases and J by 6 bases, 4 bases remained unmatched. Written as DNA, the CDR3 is TGTGCCAGCAGTGGACTAGCGGGAGTCGGCGAGCAGTACTTC. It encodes CASSGLAGVGEQYF.

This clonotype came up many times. CDR3 residues: CASSSRSGTRDTEAFF. The CDR3, as DNA: TGTGCCAGCAGCTCCAGATCCGGGACTCGGGACACTGAAGCTTTCTTT. This chain uses TRBV7-2 with TRBJ1-1; possible D gene TRBD1, 5 bases. CDR1 and CDR2 from the germline V gene are SGHTA and FQGNSA. This CDR3 contains 16 residues. V was pared by 4 bases and J by 3 bases, with 18 bases between.

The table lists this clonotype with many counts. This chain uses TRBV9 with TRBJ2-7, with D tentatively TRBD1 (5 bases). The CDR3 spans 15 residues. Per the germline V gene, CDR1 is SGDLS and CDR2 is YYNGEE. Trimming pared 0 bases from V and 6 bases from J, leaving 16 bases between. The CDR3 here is CASSVEDGAYREQYF. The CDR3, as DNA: TGTGCCAGCAGCGTAGAAGATGGGGCATATCGCGAGCAGTACTTC. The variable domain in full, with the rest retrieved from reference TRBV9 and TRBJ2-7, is DSGVTQTPKHLITATGQRVTLRCSPRSGDLSVYWYQQSLDQGLQFLIQYYNGEERAKGNILERFSAQQFPDLHSELNLSSLELGDSALYFCASSVEDGAYREQYFGPGTRLTVT.

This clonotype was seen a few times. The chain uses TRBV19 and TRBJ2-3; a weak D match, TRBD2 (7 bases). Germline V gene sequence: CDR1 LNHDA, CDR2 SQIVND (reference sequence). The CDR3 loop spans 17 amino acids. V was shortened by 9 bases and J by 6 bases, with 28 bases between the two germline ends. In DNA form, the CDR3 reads TGTGCCAGCAGCCTCGAGGGGGGGAGGGAACGACGGGATACGCAGTATTTT. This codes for CASSLEGGRERRDTQYF.

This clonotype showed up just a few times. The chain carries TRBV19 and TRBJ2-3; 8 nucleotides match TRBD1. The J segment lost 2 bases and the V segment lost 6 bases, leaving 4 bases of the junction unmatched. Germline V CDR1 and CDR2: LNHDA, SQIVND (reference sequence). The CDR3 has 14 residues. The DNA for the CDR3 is TGTGCCAGTAGCGACAGGGGAATCACAGATACGCAGTATTTT. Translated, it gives CASSDRGITDTQYF.

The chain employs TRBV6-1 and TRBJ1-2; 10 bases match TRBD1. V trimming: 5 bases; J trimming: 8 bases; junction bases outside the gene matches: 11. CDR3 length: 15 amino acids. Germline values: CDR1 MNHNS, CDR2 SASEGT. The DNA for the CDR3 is TGTGCCAGCAGTAAAGACCGGGACAGGGGTGGGGGCTACACCTTC. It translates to CASSKDRDRGGGYTF.

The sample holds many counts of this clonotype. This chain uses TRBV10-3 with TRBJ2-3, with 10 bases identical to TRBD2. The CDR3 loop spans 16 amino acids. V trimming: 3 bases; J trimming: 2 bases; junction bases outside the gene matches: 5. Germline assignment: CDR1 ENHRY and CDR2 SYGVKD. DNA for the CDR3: TGTGCCATCAGTGACCTTAGCGGGAGGTTCACAGATACGCAGTATTTT. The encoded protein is CAISDLSGRFTDTQYF.

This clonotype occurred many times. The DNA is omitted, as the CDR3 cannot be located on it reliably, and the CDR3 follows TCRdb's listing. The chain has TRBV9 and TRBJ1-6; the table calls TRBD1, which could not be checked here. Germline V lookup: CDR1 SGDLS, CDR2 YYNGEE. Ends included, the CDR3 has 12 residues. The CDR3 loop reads CASSVGTGSLYF.

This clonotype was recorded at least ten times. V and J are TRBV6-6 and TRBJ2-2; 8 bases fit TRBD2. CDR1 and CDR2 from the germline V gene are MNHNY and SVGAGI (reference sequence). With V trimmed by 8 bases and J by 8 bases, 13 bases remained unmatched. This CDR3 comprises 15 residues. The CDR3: CASSLVLAGTGELFF. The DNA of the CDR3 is TGTGCCAGCTCTCTGGTGCTAGCGGGCACGGGGGAGCTGTTTTTT.

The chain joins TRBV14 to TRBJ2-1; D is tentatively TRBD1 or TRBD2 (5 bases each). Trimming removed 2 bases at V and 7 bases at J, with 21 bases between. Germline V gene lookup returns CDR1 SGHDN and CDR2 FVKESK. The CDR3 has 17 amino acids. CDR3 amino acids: CASSQQGRTSRGNEQFF. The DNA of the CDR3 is TGTGCCAGCAGCCAACAGGGCCGAACTAGTCGCGGAAATGAGCAGTTCTTC. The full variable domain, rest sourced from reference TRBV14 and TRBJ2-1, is EAGVTQFPSHSVIEKGQTVTLRCDPISGHDNLYWYRRVMGKEIKFLLHFVKESKQDESGMPNNRFLAERTGGTYSTLKVQPAELEDSGVYFCASSQQGRTSRGNEQFFGPGTRLTVL.

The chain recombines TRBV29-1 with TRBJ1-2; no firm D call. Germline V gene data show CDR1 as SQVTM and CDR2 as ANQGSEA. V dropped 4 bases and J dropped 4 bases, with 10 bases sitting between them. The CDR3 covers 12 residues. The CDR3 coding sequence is TGCAGCGTTGTCGACAATATCTATGGCTACACCTTC. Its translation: CSVVDNIYGYTF. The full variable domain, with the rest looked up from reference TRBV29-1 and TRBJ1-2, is SAVISQKPSRDICQRGTSLTIQCQVDSQVTMMFWYRQQPGQSLTLIATANQGSEATYESGFVIDKFPISRPNLTFSTLTVSNMSPEDSSIYLCSVVDNIYGYTFGSGTRLTVV.

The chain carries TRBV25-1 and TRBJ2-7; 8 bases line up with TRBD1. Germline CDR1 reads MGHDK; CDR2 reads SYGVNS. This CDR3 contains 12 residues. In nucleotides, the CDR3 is TGTGCGACAGGGGCGGCGGGGTACGAGCAGTACTTC. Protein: CATGAAGYEQYF.

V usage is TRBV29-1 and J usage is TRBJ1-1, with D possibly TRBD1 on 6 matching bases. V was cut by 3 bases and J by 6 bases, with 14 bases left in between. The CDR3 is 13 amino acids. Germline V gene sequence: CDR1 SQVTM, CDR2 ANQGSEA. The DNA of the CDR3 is TGCAGCGTTGAGGGGGACACCCACTCTGAAGCTTTCTTT. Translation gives CSVEGDTHSEAFF.

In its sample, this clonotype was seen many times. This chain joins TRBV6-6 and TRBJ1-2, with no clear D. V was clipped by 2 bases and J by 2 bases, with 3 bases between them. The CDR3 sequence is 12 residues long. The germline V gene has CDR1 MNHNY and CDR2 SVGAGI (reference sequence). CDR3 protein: CASSYRNYGYTF. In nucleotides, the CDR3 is TGTGCCAGCAGTTACCGCAACTATGGCTACACCTTC.

CDR3 in DNA: TGTGCCACCAGCAGAGATTTGGGGGAGCCCCAGTACTTC. This translates into CATSRDLGEPQYF. The chain carries TRBV15 and TRBJ2-5; D possibly matches TRBD1 or TRBD2 (5 bases each). CDR1 is LNHNV and CDR2 is YYDKDF in the germline V gene (reference sequence). Deletions cut 0 bases from V and 9 bases from J, with 11 bases between. The length of the CDR3 is 13 residues.